The T cell receptor (beta chain) described here comes from a study of CD8 T cells in Susac syndrome (dated by TCRdb to 2018 to 2020). Notes on the research overall: Of the Susac syndrome patients who were sequenced, six had clinically active disease and eight were in clinical remission. Whether CD8+ T cell activation and differentiation in Susac syndrome was antigen driven was tested using repertoire sequencing. Susac syndrome patients were therapy-naive, on corticosteroids (some also receiving IVIg), or on IVIg alone at blood withdrawal.

Peripheral blood CD8+ and CD4+ T cells from healthy donors, Susac syndrome patients and multiple sclerosis patients were profiled using high-throughput TCR beta sequencing. The Susac syndrome patients fulfilled recently defined diagnostic criteria for either definite or probable disease. Bulk CD8+ and CD4+ T cells were purified magnetically by negative isolation, whereas CD8+ TEMRA cells were enriched by FACS. Blood was collected in EDTA tubes and processed within 24 hours, with PBMCs isolated through density gradient centrifugation. PBMCs intended for TCR sequencing were cryopreserved in liquid nitrogen and were subsequently thawed in a 37 degrees C water bath. Purity of sorted or isolated CD4+, CD8+ and CD8+ TEMRA cells was at least 90%. Turning to this clonotype: It lacks a known antigen. No per-base quality is available; no much larger clone lies one base away.

Results and caveats for the whole study, not just this receptor: The study acknowledged that relatively few individuals were included in the TCR sequencing and HLA analysis. In the CD4+ T cell repertoire of Susac syndrome patients, clonal expansion was not detected.

RNA was extracted using the RNeasy kit, and roughly 0.5 to 1 ug of the RNA was reverse transcribed with random hexamers. The immunoSEQ multiplex PCR assay, covering 54 Vbeta and 13 Jbeta segments, was used to amplify TCR beta CDR3 regions. PCR amplification bias was corrected by using a synthetic template baseline for primer optimization and computational correction. The study's own analysis went as follows. Reads were assigned to V, D and J genes according to IMGT and analyzed in immunoSEQ Analyzer, with only productive sequences retained. To calculate clonality, Shannon entropy was normalized by log2 of the number of productive unique sequences and then subtracted from one. Public and private clones were assessed among the 100 most prevalent clones of each patient and control. Susac-specific clones were defined as absent from healthy and MS cohorts, 850 to 1,300 published viral clones and other ImmuneACCESS disease sequences. TCRdb ran its own pipeline on the public reads, namely fastp trimming at Q25 and MiXCR clone calling, and kept in-frame beta chains. Each record represents a unique CDR3 protein, reported with the most common genes and DNA among its rows. TCRdb's processing, not the authors', yielded these V and J calls. The sample data list under 200,000 distinct CDR3 sequences, and roughly nine tenths of these were observed just once. The ten largest clones represent approximately 0.09% of the sample.

Material: CD4+ T cells from PBMCs. This receptor was obtained from a human donor with Susac syndrome.

The sequenced DNA: TGTGCCTGGTTGAGGGTGAACACTGAAGCTTTCTTT. It translates as CAWLRVNTEAFF. Recombination joined TRBV30 with TRBJ1-1, with no confidently assigned D gene. V is reduced by 5 bases and J by 0 bases, leaving a spacing of 7 bases between them. The CDR3 spans 12 residues, from the cysteine through the phenylalanine. The retained sequence is limited to the CDR3, 36 bases, with the frame set at the first base. From a lookup of the germline V gene (reference sequence), CDR1 and CDR2 are GTSNPN and SVGIG. Reference TRBV30 and TRBJ1-1 genes cover what lies past the CDR3, so the full variable domain is SQTIHQWPATLVQPVGSPLSLECTVEGTSNPNLYWYRQAAGRGLQLLFYSVGIGQISSEVPQNLSASRPQDRQFILSSKKLLLSDSGFYLCAWLRVNTEAFFGQGTRLTVV.